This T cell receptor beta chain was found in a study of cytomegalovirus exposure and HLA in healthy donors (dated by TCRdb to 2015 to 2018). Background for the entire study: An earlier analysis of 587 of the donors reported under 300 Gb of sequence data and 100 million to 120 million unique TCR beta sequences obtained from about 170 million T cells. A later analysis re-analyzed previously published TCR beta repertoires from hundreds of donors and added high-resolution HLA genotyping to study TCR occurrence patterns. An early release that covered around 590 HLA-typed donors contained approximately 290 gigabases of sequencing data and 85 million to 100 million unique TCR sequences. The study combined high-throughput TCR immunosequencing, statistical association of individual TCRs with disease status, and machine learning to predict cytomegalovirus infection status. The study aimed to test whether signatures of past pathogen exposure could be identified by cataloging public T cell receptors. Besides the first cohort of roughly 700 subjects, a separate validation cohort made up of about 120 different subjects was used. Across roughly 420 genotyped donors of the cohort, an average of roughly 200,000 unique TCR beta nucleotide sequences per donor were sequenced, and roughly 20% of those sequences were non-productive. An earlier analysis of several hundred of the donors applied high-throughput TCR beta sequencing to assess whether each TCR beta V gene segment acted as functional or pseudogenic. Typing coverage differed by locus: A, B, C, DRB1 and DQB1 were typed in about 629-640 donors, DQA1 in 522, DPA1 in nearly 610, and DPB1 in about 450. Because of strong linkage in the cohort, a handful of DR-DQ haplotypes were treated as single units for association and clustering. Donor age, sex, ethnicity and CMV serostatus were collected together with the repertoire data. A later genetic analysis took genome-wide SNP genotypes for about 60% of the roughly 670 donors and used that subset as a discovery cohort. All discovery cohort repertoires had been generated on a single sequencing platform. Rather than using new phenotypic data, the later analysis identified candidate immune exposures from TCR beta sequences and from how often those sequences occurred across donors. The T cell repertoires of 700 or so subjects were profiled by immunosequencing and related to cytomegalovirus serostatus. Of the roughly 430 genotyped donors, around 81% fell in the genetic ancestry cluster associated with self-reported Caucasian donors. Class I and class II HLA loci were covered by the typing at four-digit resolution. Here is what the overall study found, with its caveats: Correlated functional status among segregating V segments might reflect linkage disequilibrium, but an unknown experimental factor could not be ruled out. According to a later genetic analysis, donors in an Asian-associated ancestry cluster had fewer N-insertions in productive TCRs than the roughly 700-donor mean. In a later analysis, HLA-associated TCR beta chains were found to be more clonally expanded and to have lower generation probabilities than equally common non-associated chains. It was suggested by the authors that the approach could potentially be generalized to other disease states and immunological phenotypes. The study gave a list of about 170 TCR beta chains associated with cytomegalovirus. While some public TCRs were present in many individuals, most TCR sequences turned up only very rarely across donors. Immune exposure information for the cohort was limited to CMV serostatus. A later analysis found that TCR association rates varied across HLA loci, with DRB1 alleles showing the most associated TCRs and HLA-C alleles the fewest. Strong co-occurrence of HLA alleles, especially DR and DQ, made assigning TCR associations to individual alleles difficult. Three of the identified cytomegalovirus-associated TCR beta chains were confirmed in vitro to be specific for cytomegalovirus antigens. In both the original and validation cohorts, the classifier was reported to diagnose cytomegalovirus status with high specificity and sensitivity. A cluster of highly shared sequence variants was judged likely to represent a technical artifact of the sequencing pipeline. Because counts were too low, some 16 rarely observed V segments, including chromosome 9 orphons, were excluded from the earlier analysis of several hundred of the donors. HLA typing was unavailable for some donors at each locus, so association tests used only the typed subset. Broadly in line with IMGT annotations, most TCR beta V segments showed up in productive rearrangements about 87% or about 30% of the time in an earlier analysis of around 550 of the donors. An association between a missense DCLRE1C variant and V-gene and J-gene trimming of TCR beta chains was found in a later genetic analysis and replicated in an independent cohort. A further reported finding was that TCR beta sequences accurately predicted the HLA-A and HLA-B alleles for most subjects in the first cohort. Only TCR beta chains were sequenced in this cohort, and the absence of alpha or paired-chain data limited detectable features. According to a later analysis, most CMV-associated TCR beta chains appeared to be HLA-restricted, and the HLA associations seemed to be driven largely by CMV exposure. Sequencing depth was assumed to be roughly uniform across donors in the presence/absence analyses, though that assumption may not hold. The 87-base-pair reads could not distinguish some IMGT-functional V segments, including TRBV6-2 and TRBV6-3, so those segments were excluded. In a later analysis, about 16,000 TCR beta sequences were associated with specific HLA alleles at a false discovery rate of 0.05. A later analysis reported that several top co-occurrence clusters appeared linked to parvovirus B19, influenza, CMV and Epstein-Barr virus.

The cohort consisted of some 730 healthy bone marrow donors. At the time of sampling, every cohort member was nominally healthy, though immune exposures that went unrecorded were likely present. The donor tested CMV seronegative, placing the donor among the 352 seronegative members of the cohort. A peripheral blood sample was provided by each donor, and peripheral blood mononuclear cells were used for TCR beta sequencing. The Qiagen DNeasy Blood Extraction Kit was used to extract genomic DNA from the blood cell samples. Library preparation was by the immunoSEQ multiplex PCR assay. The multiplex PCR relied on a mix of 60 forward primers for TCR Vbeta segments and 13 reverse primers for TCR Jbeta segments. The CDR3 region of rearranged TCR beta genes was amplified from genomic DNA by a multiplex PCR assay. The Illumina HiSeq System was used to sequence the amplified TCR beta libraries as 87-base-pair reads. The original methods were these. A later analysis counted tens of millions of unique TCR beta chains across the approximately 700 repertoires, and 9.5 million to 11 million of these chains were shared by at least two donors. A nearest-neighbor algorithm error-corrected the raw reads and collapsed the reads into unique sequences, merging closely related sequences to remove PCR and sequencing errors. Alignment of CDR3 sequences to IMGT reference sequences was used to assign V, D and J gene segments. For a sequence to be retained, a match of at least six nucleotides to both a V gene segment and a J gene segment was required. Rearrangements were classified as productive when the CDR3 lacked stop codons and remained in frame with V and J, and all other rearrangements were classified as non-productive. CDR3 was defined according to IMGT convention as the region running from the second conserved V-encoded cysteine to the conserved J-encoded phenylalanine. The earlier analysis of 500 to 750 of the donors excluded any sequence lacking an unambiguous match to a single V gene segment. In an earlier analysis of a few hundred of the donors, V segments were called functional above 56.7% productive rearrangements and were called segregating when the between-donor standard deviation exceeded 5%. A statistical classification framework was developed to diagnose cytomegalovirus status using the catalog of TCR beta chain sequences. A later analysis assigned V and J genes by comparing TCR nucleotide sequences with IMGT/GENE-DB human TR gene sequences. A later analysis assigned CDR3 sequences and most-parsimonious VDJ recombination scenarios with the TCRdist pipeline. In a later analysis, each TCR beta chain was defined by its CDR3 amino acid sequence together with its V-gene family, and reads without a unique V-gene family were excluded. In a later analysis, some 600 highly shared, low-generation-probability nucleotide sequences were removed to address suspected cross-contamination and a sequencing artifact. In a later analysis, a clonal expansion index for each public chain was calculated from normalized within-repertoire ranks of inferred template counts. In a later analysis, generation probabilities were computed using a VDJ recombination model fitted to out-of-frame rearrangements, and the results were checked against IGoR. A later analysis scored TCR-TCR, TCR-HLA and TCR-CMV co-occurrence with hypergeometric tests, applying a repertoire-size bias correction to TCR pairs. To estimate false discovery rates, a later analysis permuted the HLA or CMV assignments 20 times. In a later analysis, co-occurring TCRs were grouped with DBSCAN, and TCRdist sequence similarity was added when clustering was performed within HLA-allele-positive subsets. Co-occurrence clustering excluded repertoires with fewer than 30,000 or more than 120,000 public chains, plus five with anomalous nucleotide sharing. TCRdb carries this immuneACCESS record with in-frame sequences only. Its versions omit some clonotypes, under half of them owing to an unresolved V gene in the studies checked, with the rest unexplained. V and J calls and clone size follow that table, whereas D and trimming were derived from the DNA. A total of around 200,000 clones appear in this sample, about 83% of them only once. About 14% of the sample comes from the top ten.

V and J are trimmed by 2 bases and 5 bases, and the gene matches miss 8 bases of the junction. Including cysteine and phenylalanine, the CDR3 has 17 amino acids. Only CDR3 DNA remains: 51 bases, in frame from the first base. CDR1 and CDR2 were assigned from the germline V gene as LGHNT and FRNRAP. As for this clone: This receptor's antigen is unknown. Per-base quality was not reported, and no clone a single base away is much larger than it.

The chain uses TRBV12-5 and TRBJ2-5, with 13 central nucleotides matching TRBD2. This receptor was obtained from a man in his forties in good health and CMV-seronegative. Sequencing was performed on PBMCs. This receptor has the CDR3 CASGLLLGTSGVETQYF. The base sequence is TGTGCTAGTGGTTTGCTCCTCGGGACTAGCGGGGTTGAGACCCAGTACTTC.